The T cell receptor beta chain described here comes from a study of T cells in Graves' hyperthyroidism and ophthalmopathy. Study-level background: Peripheral blood was taken when the disease was first diagnosed, before any treatment began.

Authors of the study amplified TCR beta CDR3 regions from RNA transcripts. A set of HTBI primers served as the primers for a first-round RT-PCR of the TCR CDR3. TCRdb re-called the multiplex PCR reads through MiXCR, storing one row per CDR3 protein. The table has about 530,000 distinct CDR3 sequences, roughly 15% seen once. General study results and limits: Blood also contained most expanded thyroid clonotypes above 0.001.

Exclusion followed for patients with uncontrolled infection, other autoimmune disease, pregnancy or lactation. On this clonotype itself: Its antigen is currently unknown.

The source material was blood. This TCR came from a woman aged 18-29 years with Graves' ophthalmopathy.

CDR3 sequence reads: CAKGPSPEPWGYTF. Written as DNA, the CDR3 is TGTGCCAAGGGACCCTCTCCGGAGCCATGGGGCTACACCTTC. This chain uses TRBV6-1 with TRBJ1-2, with D tentatively TRBD1 (5 bases). Germline V gene lookup returns CDR1 MNHNS and CDR2 SASEGT. Deletions cut 10 bases from V and 8 bases from J, with 23 bases between. This CDR3 is 14 amino acids long.